Presented here are 22 T cell receptor beta chains from one specimen sequenced in a study of T cell responses to AZD1222 COVID-19 vaccine. Sequenced by immunoSEQ multiplex PCR; TCRdb stores in-frame clones only, minus some. Among roughly 160,000 clones listed, roughly nine tenths were seen once. The sample consisted of peripheral blood, taken 28 days after the second AZD1222 dose. Receptor source: an adult who received the AZD1222 COVID-19 vaccine.

V usage is TRBV13 and J usage is TRBJ1-1; the match to TRBD1 covers 11 bases. CDR1 PRHDT and CDR2 FYEKMQ come from the germline V gene (reference sequence). The V and J ends lost 5 bases and 4 bases, in that order; junction bases with no gene match: 9. The CDR3 sequence is 16 residues long. Here the CDR3 DNA reads TGTGCCAGCAGCGGGAGTGGGACAGGGGGAATCACTGAAGCTTTCTTT. Its protein is CASSGSGTGGITEAFF.

Many counts were recorded for this clone. This chain links TRBV6-2 or TRBV6-3 with TRBJ2-7, with D perhaps matching TRBD1 or TRBD2 (5 bases each). The ends were cut back, 0 bases at V and 0 bases at J, with 9 bases in the middle. There are 15 residues in the CDR3. The germline gives CDR1 MNHEY, CDR2 SVGEGT. The chain's CDR3 is CASSYSGESSYEQYF. The DNA for the CDR3 is TGTGCCAGCAGTTACTCGGGGGAGAGCTCCTACGAGCAGTACTTC.

The chain joins TRBV18 to TRBJ2-1; D perhaps matches TRBD1 (6 bases). The CDR3 is 13 amino acids. CDR1 is KGHSH, CDR2 LQKENI, per germline. V was cut by 3 bases and J by 8 bases, with 11 bases left in between. The CDR3 DNA sequence: TGTGCCAGCTCACCTCCACAGGGTTATGAGCAGTTCTTC. It codes for CASSPPQGYEQFF.

This rearrangement joins TRBV15 to TRBJ1-2; 7 bases are shared with TRBD1. The germline V gene encodes CDR1 LNHNV and CDR2 YYDKDF (reference sequence). The CDR3 sequence is 17 residues long. V gave up 0 bases and J gave up 8 bases; unmatched junction bases: 15. The CDR3 region has the DNA TGTGCCACCAGCAGAGATAAGCCCGGGACAGAGGGAGACGGCTACACCTTC. Its protein product is CATSRDKPGTEGDGYTF. Supplemented by reference TRBV15 and TRBJ1-2, the full variable domain reads DAMVIQNPRYQVTQFGKPVTLSCSQTLNHNVMYWYQQKSSQAPKLLFHYYDKDFNNEADTPDNFQSRRPNTSFCFLDIRSPGLGDTAMYLCATSRDKPGTEGDGYTFGSGTRLTVV.

The chain combines TRBV4-2 with TRBJ1-2; D is ambiguous. The germline V gene has CDR1 LGHNA and CDR2 YNFKEQ. Trimming left V 1 base short and J 3 bases short, with 9 bases between. There are 14 residues in the CDR3. CDR3 region: CASSQAAQDYGYTF. CDR3 sequence (DNA): TGTGCCAGCAGCCAAGCCGCTCAGGACTATGGCTACACCTTC.

V and J are TRBV18 and TRBJ1-5; TRBD1 matches at 8 bases. The CDR3 loop spans 15 amino acids. Germline values: CDR1 KGHSH, CDR2 LQKENI. J was trimmed by 6 bases and V by 3 bases; bases with no gene match: 7. The CDR3 is CASSPRTGTTQPQHF. As DNA, the CDR3 is TGTGCCAGCTCACCGAGGACAGGGACAACTCAGCCCCAGCATTTT.

The rearrangement links TRBV2 to TRBJ1-4; D call uncertain. Germline V gene data show CDR1 as SNHLY and CDR2 as FYNNEI. The length of the CDR3 is 12 residues. The V end lost 10 bases, the J end lost 7 bases, and 13 bases lay between the germline ends. The DNA for the CDR3 is TGTGCCACCTCGTTCAACCGTGAAAAACTGTTTTTT. It codes for CATSFNREKLFF.

Written as DNA, the CDR3 is TGTGCCAGCAGCGAGGCCCTCGGGAGGGCGGGGAACACTGAAGCTTTCTTT. Protein sequence: CASSEALGRAGNTEAFF. V usage is TRBV9 and J usage is TRBJ1-1; D unclear. V lost 3 bases and J lost 1, with 19 bases in between. CDR3 length: 17 amino acids. Looked up from germline, CDR1 is SGDLS and CDR2 is YYNGEE.

This rearrangement joins TRBV11-2 to TRBJ1-1; perhaps TRBD1 as D (5 bases). Germline CDR1 and CDR2: SGHAT and FQNNGV. The CDR3 is 19 residues long. Trimming removed 7 bases from V and 0 bases from J, with 27 bases in between. The CDR3 spells CASTHRRGATPFMNTEAFF. The CDR3 nucleotides read TGTGCCAGCACACATAGAAGAGGGGCCACCCCATTCATGAACACTGAAGCTTTCTTT.

The rearrangement uses TRBV5-1 and TRBJ2-2; perhaps TRBD2 as D (6 bases). The CDR3 is 15 amino acids. The V gene's germline CDR1 is SGHRS and CDR2 YFSETQ. V dropped 2 bases and J dropped 3 bases, with 11 bases sitting between them. The CDR3 DNA reads as TGCGCCAGCAGCTTAAGGAGCGGGTACACCGGGGAGCTGTTTTTT. It specifies CASSLRSGYTGELFF.

The CDR3 nucleotides read TGTGCCAGCAGCCCGCCCGCGGGACAGATTCGACGCTACACCTTC. Its translation is CASSPPAGQIRRYTF. The J gene is TRBJ1-2, the V gene TRBV5-8; 7 nucleotides align to TRBD1. The CDR3 sequence is 15 residues long. The ends lost 4 bases at V and 9 bases at J; junction bases unmatched: 15. Germline V gene data show CDR1 as SGHTS and CDR2 as YDEGEE.

J is TRBJ1-4 and V is TRBV9; D remains unclear. The CDR3 consists of 13 residues. The V end was cut by 1 base, the J end by 6 bases, with 7 bases between. Per germline, CDR1 SGDLS and CDR2 YYNGEE. The CDR3 loop reads CASSVSVDEKLFF. DNA for the CDR3: TGTGCCAGCAGCGTAAGCGTAGATGAAAAACTGTTTTTT.

This clone was counted between two and nine times. The chain recombines TRBV3-1 (or the pseudogene TRBV3-2) with TRBJ2-2; D gene unclear. Germline V gene sequence: CDR1 LGHDT, CDR2 YNNKEL (reference sequence). V shed 4 bases and J shed 5 bases, with 8 bases lying between them. The CDR3 totals 13 residues. The CDR3 bases are TGTGCCAGCAGCCGAACACGGACCGGGGAGCTGTTTTTT. Translated: CASSRTRTGELFF.

The chain couples TRBV6-5 to TRBJ1-5; D may be TRBD1 (5 bases). The CDR3 consists of 15 residues. Germline loops: CDR1 MNHEY, CDR2 SVGAGI. V was pared by 0 bases and J by 7 bases, with 13 bases between. The CDR3 bases are TGTGCCAGCAGTTACTCGATAGGGGCTGGACAGCCCCAGCATTTT. It codes for CASSYSIGAGQPQHF.

The V and J genes are TRBV29-1 and TRBJ1-1; the D is unclear. V was pared by 6 bases and J by 0 bases, with 11 bases between. The CDR3 is made up of 13 amino acids. The germline V gene has CDR1 SQVTM and CDR2 ANQGSEA. The chain's CDR3 is CSVMTLMNTEAFF. The CDR3 nucleotides read TGCAGCGTGATGACACTGATGAACACTGAAGCTTTCTTT.

J is TRBJ2-1 and V is TRBV5-4; D is possibly TRBD2 (7 bases). The germline gives CDR1 SGHNT, CDR2 YYREEE (reference sequence). Trimming removed 4 bases from V and 9 bases from J, with 20 bases in between. The CDR3 totals 15 residues. For the CDR3, the DNA is TGTGCCAGCAGCGGAGGGACAATGTCGGGGGGTGAGCAGTTCTTC. Its translation is CASSGGTMSGGEQFF.

The J gene is TRBJ2-5, the V gene TRBV18; 8 positions agree with TRBD1. Germline trimming cut 4 bases from V and 2 bases from J; bases unmatched to any gene: 12. The germline V gene encodes CDR1 KGHSH and CDR2 LQKENI. The CDR3 runs to 17 residues. CDR3 loop: CASSLTPDRVFQETQYF. Here the CDR3 DNA reads TGTGCCAGCTCACTAACTCCGGACAGGGTTTTTCAAGAGACCCAGTACTTC.

The CDR3 bases are TGTGCCAGCAGCTTAGTCAAAGTAGCGACTTACTACGAGCAGTACTTC. Translating it yields CASSLVKVATYYEQYF. The chain has TRBV7-7 and TRBJ2-7, with TRBD2 as a possible D gene (5 bases). Trimming took off 1 base at V and 3 bases at J, with 16 bases between the two ends. CDR1 is SSHAT and CDR2 is FNYEAQ in the germline V gene (reference sequence). The CDR3 sequence is 16 residues long.

The gene calls are TRBV13 and TRBJ2-1; D gene unclear. Germline V gene sequence: CDR1 PRHDT, CDR2 FYEKMQ (reference sequence). Between the trimmed V and J ends, which lost 0 bases and 5 bases, there was a span of 11 bases. This CDR3 is 15 amino acids long. The CDR3 DNA reads as TGTGCCAGCAGCTTAGGCCTTAGAGGAAACAATGAGCAGTTCTTC. This gives the protein CASSLGLRGNNEQFF.

The V gene is TRBV9, the J gene TRBJ2-1, with D perhaps assigned TRBD1 or TRBD2 (5 bases each). CDR1 is SGDLS, CDR2 YYNGEE, per germline. V was pared by 0 bases and J by 9 bases, with 10 bases between. The CDR3 loop spans 13 amino acids. For the CDR3, the DNA is TGTGCCAGCAGCGTAGGAATGAGGGGTGAGCAGTTCTTC. It codes for CASSVGMRGEQFF.

This sequence joins TRBV7-2 and TRBJ1-5; TRBD1 might be the D (6 bases). Germline V lookup: CDR1 SGHTA, CDR2 FQGNSA. CDR3 size: 14 residues. Trimming took 5 bases from V and 4 from J, leaving 12 bases between them. Here the CDR3 reads CASSARGGNQPQHF. The CDR3 region has the DNA TGTGCCAGCAGCGCGCGAGGGGGGAATCAGCCCCAGCATTTT.

This sequence joins TRBV3-1 (or the pseudogene TRBV3-2) and TRBJ2-5; D possibly matches TRBD1 or TRBD2 (6 bases each). The CDR3 is 16 amino acids. CDR1 is LGHDT and CDR2 is YNNKEL in the germline V gene (reference sequence). The V and J ends lost 4 bases and 7 bases respectively, with 22 bases between them. The CDR3 bases are TGTGCCAGCAGCCTTTCAGGGGACCGGGAGATTGGGACCCAGTACTTC. Translation: CASSLSGDREIGTQYF.